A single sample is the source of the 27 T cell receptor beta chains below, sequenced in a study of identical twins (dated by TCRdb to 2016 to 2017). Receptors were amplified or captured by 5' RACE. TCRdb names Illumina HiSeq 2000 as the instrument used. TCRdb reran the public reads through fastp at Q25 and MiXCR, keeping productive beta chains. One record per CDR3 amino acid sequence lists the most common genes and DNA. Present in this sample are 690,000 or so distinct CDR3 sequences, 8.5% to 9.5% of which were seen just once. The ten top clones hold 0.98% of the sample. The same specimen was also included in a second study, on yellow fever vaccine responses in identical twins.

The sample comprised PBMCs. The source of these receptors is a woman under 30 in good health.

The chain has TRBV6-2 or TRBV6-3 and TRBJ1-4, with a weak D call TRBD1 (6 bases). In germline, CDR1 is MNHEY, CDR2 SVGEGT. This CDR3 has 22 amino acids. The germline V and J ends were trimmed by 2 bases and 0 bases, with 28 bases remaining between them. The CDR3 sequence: CASSYRTPGVSGGYATNEKLFF. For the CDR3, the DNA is TGTGCCAGCAGTTACCGAACACCAGGAGTTTCCGGGGGCTATGCAACTAATGAAAAACTGTTTTTT.

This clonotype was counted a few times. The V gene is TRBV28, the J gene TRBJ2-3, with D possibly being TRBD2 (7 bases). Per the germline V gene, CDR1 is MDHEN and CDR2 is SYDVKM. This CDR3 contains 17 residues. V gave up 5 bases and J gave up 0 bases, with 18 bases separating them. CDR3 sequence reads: CASSPRRGGDSTDTQYF. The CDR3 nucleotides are TGTGCCAGCAGTCCACGGAGGGGGGGGGATAGCACAGATACGCAGTATTTT.

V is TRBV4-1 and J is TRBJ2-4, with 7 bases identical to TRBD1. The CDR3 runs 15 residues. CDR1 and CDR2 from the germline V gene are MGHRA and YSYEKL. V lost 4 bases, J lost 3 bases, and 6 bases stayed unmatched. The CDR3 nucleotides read TGCGCCAGCAGCCTCGGGACAGCAAACAAAAACATTCAGTACTTC. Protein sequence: CASSLGTANKNIQYF.

The CDR3 DNA is TGTGCCAGCAGCTTTACTACTAGCCTACCTTACTCCTACGAGCAGTACTTC. The encoded protein is CASSFTTSLPYSYEQYF. V and J are TRBV7-9 and TRBJ2-7; weak D call: TRBD2 (6 bases). Trimming removed 3 bases at V and 0 bases at J, with 18 bases between. The CDR3 is 17 residues long. CDR1 is SEHNR, CDR2 FQNEAQ, per germline (reference sequence).

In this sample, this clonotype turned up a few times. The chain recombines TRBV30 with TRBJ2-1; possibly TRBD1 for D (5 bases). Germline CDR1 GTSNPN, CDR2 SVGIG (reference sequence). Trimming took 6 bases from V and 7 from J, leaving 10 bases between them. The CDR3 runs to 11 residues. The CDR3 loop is CACLQGNEQFF. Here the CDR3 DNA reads TGTGCCTGCCTCCAGGGAAATGAGCAGTTCTTC.

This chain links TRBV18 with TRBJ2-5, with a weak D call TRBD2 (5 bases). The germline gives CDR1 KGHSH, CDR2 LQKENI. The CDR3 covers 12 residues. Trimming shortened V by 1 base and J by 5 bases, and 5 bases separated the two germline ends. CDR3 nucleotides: TGTGCCAGCTCACCACGGACTGAGACCCAGTACTTC. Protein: CASSPRTETQYF.

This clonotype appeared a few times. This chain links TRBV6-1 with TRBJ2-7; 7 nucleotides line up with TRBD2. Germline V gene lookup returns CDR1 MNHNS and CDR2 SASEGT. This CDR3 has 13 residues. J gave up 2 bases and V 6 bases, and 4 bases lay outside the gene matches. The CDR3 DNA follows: TGTGCCAGCAGACTAGCGAAAACCTACGAGCAGTACTTC. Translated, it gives CASRLAKTYEQYF.

DNA for the CDR3: TGTGCCAGCAGTGAAGGTCAGGGACTCCAAATGGGGATCTACGAGCAGTACTTC. This gives the protein CASSEGQGLQMGIYEQYF. The J gene is TRBJ2-7, the V gene TRBV6-1, with TRBD2 as a possible D gene (6 bases). From germline, CDR1 is MNHNS and CDR2 SASEGT. This CDR3 has 18 residues. Between the trimmed V and J ends, which lost 1 base and 3 bases, there was a span of 22 bases.

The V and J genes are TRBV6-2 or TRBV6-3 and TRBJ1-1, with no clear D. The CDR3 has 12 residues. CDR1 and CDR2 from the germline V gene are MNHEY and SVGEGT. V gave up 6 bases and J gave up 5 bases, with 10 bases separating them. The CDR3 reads CASRPDRTEAFF. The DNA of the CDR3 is TGTGCCAGCAGGCCCGATCGGACTGAAGCTTTCTTT.

The CDR3 bases are TGCAGCGTTTGTGTCGGGACTAGCGGGAGGGGACATGAGCAGTTCTTC. Protein sequence: CSVCVGTSGRGHEQFF. This chain connects TRBV29-1 to TRBJ2-1; 16 bases fit TRBD2. Germline trimming cut 5 bases from V and 8 bases from J; bases unmatched to any gene: 9. The CDR3 has 16 residues. CDR1 and CDR2 from the germline V gene are SQVTM and ANQGSEA.

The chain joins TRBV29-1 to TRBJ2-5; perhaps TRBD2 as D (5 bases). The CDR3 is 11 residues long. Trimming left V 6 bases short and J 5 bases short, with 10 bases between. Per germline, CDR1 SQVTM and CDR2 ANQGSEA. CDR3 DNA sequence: TGCAGCGTATTACGGGGTGAGACCCAGTACTTC. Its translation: CSVLRGETQYF.

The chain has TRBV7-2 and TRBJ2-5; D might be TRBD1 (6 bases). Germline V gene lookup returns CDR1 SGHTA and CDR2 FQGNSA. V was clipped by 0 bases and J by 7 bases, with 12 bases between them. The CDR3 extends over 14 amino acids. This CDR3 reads CASSLAGARTTQYF. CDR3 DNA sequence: TGTGCCAGCAGCTTAGCGGGGGCCCGAACGACCCAGTACTTC.

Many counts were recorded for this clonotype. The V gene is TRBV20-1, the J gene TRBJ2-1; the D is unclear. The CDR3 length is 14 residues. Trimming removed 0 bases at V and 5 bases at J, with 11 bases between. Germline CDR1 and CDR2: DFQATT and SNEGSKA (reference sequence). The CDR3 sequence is CSARDTELHNEQFF. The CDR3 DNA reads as TGCAGTGCTAGAGATACGGAACTCCACAATGAGCAGTTCTTC.

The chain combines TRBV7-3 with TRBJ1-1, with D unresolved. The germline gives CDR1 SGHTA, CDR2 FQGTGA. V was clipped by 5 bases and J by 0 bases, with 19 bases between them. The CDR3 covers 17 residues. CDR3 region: CASSRYPRHSMNTEAFF. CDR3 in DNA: TGTGCCAGCAGCCGATATCCTCGGCATTCTATGAACACTGAAGCTTTCTTT.

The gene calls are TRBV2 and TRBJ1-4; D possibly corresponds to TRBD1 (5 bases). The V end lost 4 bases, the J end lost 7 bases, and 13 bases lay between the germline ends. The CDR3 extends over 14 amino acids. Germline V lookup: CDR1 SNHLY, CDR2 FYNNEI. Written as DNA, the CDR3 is TGTGCCAGCAGTGTGGGGACTCCAATTGAAAAACTGTTTTTT. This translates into CASSVGTPIEKLFF.

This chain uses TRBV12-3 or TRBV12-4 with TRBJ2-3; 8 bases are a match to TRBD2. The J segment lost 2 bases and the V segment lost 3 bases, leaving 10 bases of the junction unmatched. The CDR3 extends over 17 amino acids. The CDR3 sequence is CASSLRVSGSSTDTQYF. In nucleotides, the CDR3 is TGTGCCAGCAGTTTGAGGGTGAGCGGGAGCTCCACAGATACGCAGTATTTT.

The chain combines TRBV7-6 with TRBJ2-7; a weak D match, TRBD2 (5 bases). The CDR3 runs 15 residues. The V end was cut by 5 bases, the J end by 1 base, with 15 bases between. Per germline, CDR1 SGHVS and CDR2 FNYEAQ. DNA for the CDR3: TGTGCCAGCAGCGAATTTTTCTGCGGGTCCTACGAGCAGTACTTC. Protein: CASSEFFCGSYEQYF.

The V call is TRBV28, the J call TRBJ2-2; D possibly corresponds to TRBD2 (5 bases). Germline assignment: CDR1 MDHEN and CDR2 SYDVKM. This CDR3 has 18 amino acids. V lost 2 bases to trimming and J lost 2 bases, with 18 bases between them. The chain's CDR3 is CASSLDIGSVFNTGELFF. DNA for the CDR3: TGTGCCAGCAGTTTAGATATTGGTAGCGTGTTTAACACCGGGGAGCTGTTTTTT.

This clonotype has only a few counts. The CDR3 sequence: CASIKTSGLSSYNEQFF. The CDR3 region has the DNA TGTGCCAGCATCAAGACGAGCGGGTTGAGCTCCTACAATGAGCAGTTCTTC. This chain connects TRBV7-9 to TRBJ2-1; weak D call: TRBD2 (6 bases). This CDR3 has 17 residues. Germline-derived CDR1 and CDR2 are SEHNR and FQNEAQ (reference sequence). V lost 7 bases and J 0 bases, leaving 19 bases between the germline ends.

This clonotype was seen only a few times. The CDR3 reads CASSFASPEGTTNEKLFF. The CDR3 DNA reads TGTGCCAGCAGTTTCGCGAGCCCTGAGGGAACAACTAATGAAAAACTGTTTTTT. The chain joins TRBV28 to TRBJ1-4; D call uncertain. Germline V gene data show CDR1 as MDHEN and CDR2 as SYDVKM. The V gene lost 3 bases and the J gene lost 0 bases, with 17 bases spanning the gap. The CDR3 has 18 residues.

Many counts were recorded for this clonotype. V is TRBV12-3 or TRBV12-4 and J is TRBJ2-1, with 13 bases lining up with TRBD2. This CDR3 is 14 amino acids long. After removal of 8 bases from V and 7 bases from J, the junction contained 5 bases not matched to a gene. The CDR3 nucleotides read TGTGCCAGCGGATGGACTAGCGGGAGTAATGAGCAGTTCTTC. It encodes CASGWTSGSNEQFF.

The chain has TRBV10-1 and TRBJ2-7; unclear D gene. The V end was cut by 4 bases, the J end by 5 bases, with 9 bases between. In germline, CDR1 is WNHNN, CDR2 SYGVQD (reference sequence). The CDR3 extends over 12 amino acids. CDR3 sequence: CASSVGWNEQYF. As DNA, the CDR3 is TGCGCCAGCAGTGTCGGATGGAACGAGCAGTACTTC.

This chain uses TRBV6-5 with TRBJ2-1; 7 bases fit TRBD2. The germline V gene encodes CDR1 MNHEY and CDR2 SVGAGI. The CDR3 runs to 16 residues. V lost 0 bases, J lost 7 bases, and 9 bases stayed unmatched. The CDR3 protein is CASSYSASGLVNEQFF. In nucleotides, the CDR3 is TGTGCCAGCAGTTACTCTGCTAGCGGTCTTGTGAATGAGCAGTTCTTC.

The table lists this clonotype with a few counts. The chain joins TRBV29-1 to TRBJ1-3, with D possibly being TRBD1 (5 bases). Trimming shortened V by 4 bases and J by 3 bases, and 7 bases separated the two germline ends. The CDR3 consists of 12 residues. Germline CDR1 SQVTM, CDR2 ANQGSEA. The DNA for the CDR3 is TGCAGCGTTGGACAGATTGGAAACACCATATATTTT. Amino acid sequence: CSVGQIGNTIYF. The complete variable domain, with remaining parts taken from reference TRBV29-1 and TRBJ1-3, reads SAVISQKPSRDICQRGTSLTIQCQVDSQVTMMFWYRQQPGQSLTLIATANQGSEATYESGFVIDKFPISRPNLTFSTLTVSNMSPEDSSIYLCSVGQIGNTIYFGEGSWLTVV.

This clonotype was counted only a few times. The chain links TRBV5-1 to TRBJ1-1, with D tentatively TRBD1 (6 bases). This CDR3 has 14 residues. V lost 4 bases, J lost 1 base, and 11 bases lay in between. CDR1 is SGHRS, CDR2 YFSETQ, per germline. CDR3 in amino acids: CASSAQGANTEAFF. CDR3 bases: TGCGCCAGCAGCGCACAGGGTGCGAACACTGAAGCTTTCTTT.

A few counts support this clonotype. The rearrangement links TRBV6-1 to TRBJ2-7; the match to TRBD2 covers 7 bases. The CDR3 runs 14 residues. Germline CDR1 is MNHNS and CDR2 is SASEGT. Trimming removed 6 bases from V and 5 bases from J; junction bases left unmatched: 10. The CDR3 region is CASRPPGGIDEQYF. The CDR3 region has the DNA TGTGCCAGCAGACCCCCGGGGGGAATTGACGAGCAGTACTTC.

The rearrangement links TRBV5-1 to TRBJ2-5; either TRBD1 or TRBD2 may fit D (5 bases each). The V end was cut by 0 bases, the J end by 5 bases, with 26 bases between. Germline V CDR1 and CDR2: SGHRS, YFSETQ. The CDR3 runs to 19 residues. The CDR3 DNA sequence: TGCGCCAGCAGCTTGGGATTTGGGGCCGGCCGCGGTTCGGGGGAGACCCAGTACTTC. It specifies CASSLGFGAGRGSGETQYF.